Listed here is a single T cell receptor (beta chain). No antigen is known for it. The CDR3 carries no conserved terminal phenylalanine or tryptophan, so it likely arises from a read error. V was trimmed by 0 bases and J by 5 bases, leaving 14 bases between them. Germline V gene sequence: CDR1 LGHDT, CDR2 YNNKEL (reference sequence). This CDR3 region has 16 residues. The authors ran a second PCR of roughly 6 to 12 cycles using a sample-barcoded 5' primer and a J-beta primer mix. TCRdb redid the calling of the 5' RACE reads with MiXCR, one entry per CDR3 protein. The data contain fewer than 650,000 distinct CDR3 sequences, 25% to 35% of them singletons. These data come from a study of blood T cells in healthy people across ages. Study observations and caveats: Samples with more naive T cells showed higher observed beta diversity.

These data were also reused for a study on T cells of mothers and their children. From that report: Material was donated by three healthy Caucasian mothers and their six children.

The source is a boy between 2 and 10 years old in good health. The chain carries TRBV3-1 and TRBJ2-1, with no clear D. The sequencing input was blood. The chain's CDR3 is CASSQDELGTHNEQFL. CDR3 coding DNA: TGTGCCAGCAGCCAAGATGAACTCGGCACGCACAATGAGCAGTTCCTC.